This T cell receptor beta chain stems from a study of cytomegalovirus exposure and HLA in healthy donors. The protocol was immunoSEQ multiplex PCR, while the TCRdb copy is restricted to in-frame clones and leaves out a portion. The sample includes roughly 270,000 clones, 88% of them seen just once. Study-level results: In the approximately 130 validation repertoires, about 94% of cluster scores exceeded 0, per a later analysis.

V was pared by 2 bases and J by 0 bases, with 3 bases of the junction left unmatched. Germline values: CDR1 SGHRS, CDR2 YFSETQ. The CDR3 runs 15 residues. Points on this clone: Its antigen is still unknown.

The specimen was PBMCs. The receptor comes from a young woman in good health and CMV-seronegative. J is TRBJ2-3 and V is TRBV5-1; 7 nucleotides agree with TRBD1. The CDR3 DNA reads TGCGCCAGCAGCTTATCGACAGGGAGCACAGATACGCAGTATTTT. Protein: CASSLSTGSTDTQYF. Based on the CDR3 plus reference TRBV5-1 and TRBJ2-3, the full variable domain is KAGVTQTPRYLIKTRGQQVTLSCSPISGHRSVSWYQQTPGQGLQFLFEYFSETQRNKGNFPGRFSGRQFSNSRSEMNVSTLELGDSALYLCASSLSTGSTDTQYFGPGTRLTVL.